This TCR beta chain appears in the sequencing data of a study of T cell repertoires in cytomegalovirus infection. Study as a whole: Use of recently identified HLA-C-restricted and well-studied HLA-B-restricted CMV epitopes was part of the study. Through public TCR beta signatures, both CMV infection and matching HLA type were indicated.

Each CDR3 protein gets one entry after TCRdb re-called the reads with MiXCR. Altogether 20,000 to 30,000 distinct CDR3 sequences are present, more than 20% being singletons, with the ten largest covering approximately 90%. This clonotype turned up a few times. As yet, its antigen is unknown. Study-wide findings and caveats: CMV carriers with the relevant HLA were identified by cumulative public TCR beta family frequency. In two of eight donors, the top clonotype was HLA-C-restricted CMV-specific.

This clonotype originated in a human donor in good health (CMV status not recorded). Some clones in this sample may be carry-over from other donors' samples. This sample comprised CD8+ T cells from cultured PBMCs, obtained from culture after CMV antigen stimulation.

In DNA, the CDR3 is TGTGCCAGCAGTTACGGGGCAGACACCGGGGAGCTGTTTTTT. Translated, it gives CASSYGADTGELFF. The chain uses TRBV6-5 and TRBJ2-2; tentatively, D is TRBD1 (5 bases). The CDR3 has 14 amino acids. Germline V CDR1 and CDR2: MNHEY, SVGAGI. Trimming removed 2 bases at V and 3 bases at J, with 7 bases between.